What follows are 32 T cell receptor beta chains derived from one specimen sequenced in a study of vaccination and CD4 T cells after COVID-19. These receptors have no known antigen. Oncomine TCR Beta short-read sequencing was applied to DNA from cultured CD4+ T cells. TCRdb called the PCR reads again in MiXCR, with one record for every CDR3 protein. The sample carries around 20,000 distinct CDR3 sequences, about 45% recorded once. Treatment of the sample: roughly ten-day PBMC culture with coronavirus spike peptide pools or control peptides (ViraFEST assay). Source material: CD4+ T cells from blood, cultured in vitro. Every receptor here comes from a human donor who had recovered from COVID-19.

This clonotype appeared a few times. The CDR3 here is CSAREGGLNTGELFF. The DNA for the CDR3 is TGCAGTGCTAGAGAAGGCGGGCTGAACACCGGGGAGCTGTTTTTT. The chain uses TRBV20-1 and TRBJ2-2; possibly TRBD2 for D (5 bases). The germline V gene encodes CDR1 DFQATT and CDR2 SNEGSKA (reference sequence). V was clipped by 0 bases and J by 1 base, with 9 bases between them. The CDR3 totals 15 residues.

This clonotype has just a few counts. This rearrangement joins TRBV12-2 to TRBJ1-1; TRBD1 is the table's D call and was not checked against the DNA. TRBV12-2 is a pseudogene locus. CDR3 length: 15 amino acids. The CDR3 loop reads CASRLDYGTATEAFF. The CDR3, as DNA: TGTGCAAGTCGCTTAGATTATGGGACAGCGACTGAAGCTTTCTTT.

The chain couples TRBV7-2 to TRBJ2-7; 12 bases are shared with TRBD2. Germline assignment: CDR1 SGHTA and CDR2 FQGNSA. J lost 7 bases, V lost 4 bases, and 8 bases had no gene match. The CDR3 extends over 15 amino acids. The CDR3 loop reads CASSWTSGVSGEQYF. In nucleotides, the CDR3 is TGTGCCAGCAGCTGGACTAGCGGGGTTTCGGGGGAGCAGTACTTC.

The chain links TRBV6-2 or TRBV6-3 to TRBJ1-1, with D unresolved. Trimming took 0 bases from V and 4 from J, leaving 9 bases between them. This CDR3 contains 14 residues. Per germline, CDR1 MNHEY and CDR2 SVGEGT. CDR3 nucleotides: TGTGCCAGCAGTTACTCGAGGAGGATCACTGAAGCTTTCTTT. It yields the protein CASSYSRRITEAFF.

This clonotype showed up just a few times. The chain links TRBV6-5 to TRBJ2-2, with 11 positions matching TRBD2. V shed 6 bases, J shed 4 bases, and the junction held 13 bases outside the gene matches. This CDR3 is 18 amino acids long. CDR1 and CDR2 (germline): MNHEY, SVGAGI. CDR3 loop: CASRLLAGARGATGELFF. Written as DNA, the CDR3 is TGTGCCAGCAGATTACTAGCGGGGGCTAGGGGGGCCACCGGGGAGCTGTTTTTT.

The table lists this clonotype with a few counts. The V and J genes are TRBV5-6 and TRBJ2-3; no reliable D call. The CDR3 runs 13 residues. Germline loops: CDR1 SGHDT, CDR2 YYEEEE. Trimming stripped 2 bases from V and 2 bases from J, with 6 bases between. This chain's CDR3 is CASSFVLTDTQYF. The CDR3 DNA sequence: TGTGCCAGCAGCTTTGTCCTCACAGATACGCAGTATTTT.

This clonotype was recorded only once. This chain uses TRBV20-1 with TRBJ2-7, with 8 bases matching TRBD1. This CDR3 is 14 amino acids long. Germline CDR1 is DFQATT and CDR2 is SNEGSKA (reference sequence). The J segment lost 6 bases and the V segment lost 5 bases, leaving 12 bases of the junction unmatched. CDR3 residues: CSAPRDRISSEQYF. The CDR3 nucleotides are TGCAGTGCTCCCCGGGACAGGATATCGAGCGAGCAGTACTTC.

The count of this clonotype is one. V is TRBV18 and J is TRBJ1-3; TRBD1 matches at 9 bases. CDR1 KGHSH and CDR2 LQKENI come from the germline V gene. After removal of 2 bases from V and 8 bases from J, the junction contained 7 bases not matched to a gene. The CDR3 extends over 15 amino acids. As DNA, the CDR3 is TGTGCCAGCTCACCAGTCCCGACAGGGGGGGACACCATATATTTT. Translating it yields CASSPVPTGGDTIYF.

This clonotype has just one count. The rearrangement links TRBV11-3 to TRBJ2-3; D could derive from TRBD1 or TRBD2 (5 bases each). The V and J ends lost 8 bases and 0 bases respectively, with 21 bases between them. This CDR3 spans 17 amino acids. CDR1 and CDR2 (germline): SGHNT, YENEEA. The CDR3 here is CASQYRDGLLSTDTQYF. The CDR3 coding sequence is TGTGCCAGCCAATACCGGGACGGACTTCTTAGCACAGATACGCAGTATTTT.

This chain connects TRBV19 to TRBJ1-4, with D perhaps TRBD1 (5 bases). V shed 6 bases and J shed 0 bases, with 11 bases lying between them. Germline CDR1 reads LNHDA; CDR2 reads SQIVND (reference sequence). This CDR3 has 15 amino acids. The CDR3 bases are TGTGCCAGTAGCAGGGCGCCGACAACTAATGAAAAACTGTTTTTT. Translation: CASSRAPTTNEKLFF.

This chain joins TRBV2 and TRBJ1-6; the D gene is possibly TRBD1 (6 bases). V lost 2 bases, J lost 10 bases, and 12 bases lay in between. There are 14 residues in the CDR3. CDR1 is SNHLY, CDR2 FYNNEI, per germline. In DNA form, the CDR3 reads TGTGCCAGCAGTGAAATGGACAGAGGGTCACCCCTCCACTTT. This encodes CASSEMDRGSPLHF.

This clonotype was detected a few times. The genes are TRBV28 and TRBJ1-2, with D possibly being TRBD1 (5 bases). V was shortened by 1 base and J by 4 bases, with 13 bases between the two germline ends. This CDR3 has 15 amino acids. CDR1 MDHEN and CDR2 SYDVKM come from the germline V gene. This chain's CDR3 is CASSLLWGGSYGYTF. The DNA of the CDR3 is TGTGCCAGCAGTTTATTATGGGGCGGTAGCTATGGCTACACCTTC.

This rearrangement joins TRBV6-1 to TRBJ1-5, with TRBD1 identical over 7 bases. The V gene's germline CDR1 is MNHNS and CDR2 SASEGT. CDR3 size: 15 residues. The V gene end was trimmed by 6 bases and the J gene end by 7 bases; junction bases not matched to a gene: 12. CDR3 bases: TGTGCCAGCAGCGACCCCGACAGGGTAAAGCAGCCCCAGCATTTT. As protein: CASSDPDRVKQPQHF.

CDR3 nucleotide sequence: TGTGCCAGCAGTTCCGGGGCAAGAGAGACCCAGTACTTC. Translating gives CASSSGARETQYF. The chain recombines TRBV6-5 with TRBJ2-5; D is perhaps TRBD1 or TRBD2 (5 bases each). This CDR3 region has 13 residues. Looked up from germline, CDR1 is MNHEY and CDR2 is SVGAGI. V was trimmed by 4 bases and J by 4 bases, leaving 10 bases between them.

The rearrangement uses TRBV29-1 and TRBJ1-5, with 7 bases matching TRBD1. This CDR3 spans 13 amino acids. CDR1 and CDR2 from the germline V gene are SQVTM and ANQGSEA. V was pared by 5 bases and J by 2 bases, with 3 bases of the junction left unmatched. CDR3 in amino acids: CSVRTGGNQPQHF. The CDR3 DNA follows: TGCAGCGTTCGCACAGGGGGCAATCAGCCCCAGCATTTT.

The rearrangement uses TRBV20-1 and TRBJ1-6, with a tentative D call TRBD1 (5 bases). V was pared by 3 bases and J by 2 bases, with 8 bases between. CDR1 is DFQATT, CDR2 SNEGSKA, per germline (reference sequence). The CDR3 is 14 amino acids. CDR3 bases: TGCAGTGCTAGTAGACAGACCTATAATTCACCCCTCCACTTT. The encoded protein is CSASRQTYNSPLHF.

There are a few counts of this clonotype. The chain uses TRBV19 and TRBJ1-5; maybe TRBD1 (6 bases). Germline V CDR1 and CDR2: LNHDA, SQIVND (reference sequence). Trimming cost V 8 bases and J 2 bases, with 22 bases left between them. This CDR3 is built from 17 residues. The CDR3 sequence: CASGPARGFVGNQPQHF. Here the CDR3 DNA reads TGTGCCAGTGGCCCCGCCAGGGGCTTCGTGGGCAATCAGCCCCAGCATTTT.

The table lists this clonotype with a few counts. This chain connects TRBV20-1 to TRBJ1-5; 10 bases map to TRBD1. J lost 9 bases, V lost 3 bases, and 8 bases had no gene match. CDR1 is DFQATT and CDR2 is SNEGSKA in the germline V gene (reference sequence). This CDR3 contains 14 residues. The CDR3 reads CSARGQGPLRPQHF. CDR3 DNA sequence: TGCAGTGCTAGGGGACAGGGGCCGTTACGGCCCCAGCATTTT.

This chain joins TRBV2 and TRBJ1-4, with D unclear. The V gene lost 6 bases and the J gene lost 7 bases, with 9 bases spanning the gap. The CDR3 contains 12 residues. Germline assignment: CDR1 SNHLY and CDR2 FYNNEI. The CDR3 reads CASSAQSEKLFF. In nucleotides, the CDR3 is TGTGCCAGCAGCGCACAGAGTGAAAAACTGTTTTTT.

The chain couples TRBV28 to TRBJ2-3; D is perhaps TRBD1 or TRBD2 (5 bases each). The CDR3 has 13 residues. V gave up 5 bases and J gave up 5 bases, with 11 bases separating them. Germline V gene data show CDR1 as MDHEN and CDR2 as SYDVKM. The CDR3 loop reads CASSARGGDTQYF. CDR3 in DNA: TGTGCCAGCAGTGCCCGTGGGGGAGATACGCAGTATTTT.

This clonotype was detected only a few times. This chain joins TRBV5-1 and TRBJ1-5; D not resolved. CDR1 is SGHRS, CDR2 YFSETQ, per germline. V lost 0 bases to trimming and J lost 0 bases, with 10 bases between them. CDR3 length equals 16 residues. CDR3 protein: CASSLEAGGSNQPQHF. CDR3 nucleotide sequence: TGCGCCAGCAGCTTGGAGGCAGGCGGTAGCAATCAGCCCCAGCATTTT.

This clonotype was observed a handful of times. This sequence joins TRBV6-1 and TRBJ1-2, with D perhaps matching TRBD1 (5 bases). The germline V and J ends were trimmed by 10 bases and 0 bases, with 12 bases remaining between them. Germline values: CDR1 MNHNS, CDR2 SASEGT. The CDR3 is 13 amino acids. CDR3 nucleotides: TGTGCCACAAGGGACCGAGCTAACTATGGCTACACCTTC. Protein: CATRDRANYGYTF.

This chain links TRBV24-1 with TRBJ2-5; TRBD2 aligns across 8 bases. The CDR3 has 15 residues. Per the germline V gene, CDR1 is KGHDR and CDR2 is SFDVKD. Trimming removed 5 bases from V and 2 bases from J; junction bases left unmatched: 6. Here the CDR3 DNA reads TGTGCCACCAGTGCCACCCGCGGGGGGCAAGAGACCCAGTACTTC. Protein product: CATSATRGGQETQYF.

This clonotype is judged medium-sized (0.01 to 0.1%). The chain recombines TRBV11-2 with TRBJ2-3; the match to TRBD2 covers 7 bases. Per the germline V gene, CDR1 is SGHAT and CDR2 is FQNNGV. Trimming at V came to 5 bases and at J to 15 bases, leaving 17 bases not matched to a gene. CDR3 size: 14 residues. CDR3 DNA: TGTGCCAGCAGCCGGTCTCGGGGGAGGGCCGTTGGATATTTT. The encoded protein is CASSRSRGRAVGYF. Drawing the rest from reference TRBV11-2 and TRBJ2-3, the complete variable domain is EAGVAQSPRYKIIEKRQSVAFWCNPISGHATLYWYQQILGQGPKLLIQFQNNGVVDDSQLPKDRFSAERLKGVDSTLKIQPAKLEDSAVYLCASSRSRGRAVGYFGPGTRLTVL.

The gene calls are TRBV28 and TRBJ2-1, with 14 bases fitting TRBD2. Germline CDR1 and CDR2: MDHEN and SYDVKM. The trim removed 3 bases at V and 0 bases at J, leaving 7 bases unmatched. The CDR3 spans 19 residues. CDR3 coding DNA: TGTGCCAGCAGTTTCGCGGGACTAGCGGGGGTGAGCTCCTACAATGAGCAGTTCTTC. It is translated as CASSFAGLAGVSSYNEQFF.

This chain joins TRBV2 and TRBJ1-2; no definite D call. V gave up 5 bases and J gave up 5 bases, with 12 bases separating them. This CDR3 region has 13 residues. Germline CDR1 is SNHLY and CDR2 is FYNNEI. CDR3 nucleotide sequence: TGTGCCAGCAGTTCGGAACGGAAGTATGGCTACACCTTC. It codes for CASSSERKYGYTF. The variable domain in full, with the rest retrieved from reference TRBV2 and TRBJ1-2, is EPEVTQTPSHQVTQMGQEVILRCVPISNHLYFYWYRQILGQKVEFLVSFYNNEISEKSEIFDDQFSVERPDGSNFTLKIRSTKLEDSAMYFCASSSERKYGYTFGSGTRLTVV.

The rearrangement joins TRBV28 to TRBJ2-3; D is perhaps TRBD2 (5 bases). Trimming pared 6 bases from V and 0 bases from J, leaving 16 bases between. From germline, CDR1 is MDHEN and CDR2 SYDVKM. The CDR3 contains 16 residues. The CDR3 region is CASSLRWESSTDTQYF. Written as DNA, the CDR3 is TGTGCCAGCAGCTTGAGATGGGAGTCCAGCACAGATACGCAGTATTTT.

This clonotype occurred a few times. This chain connects TRBV19 to TRBJ2-3; 7 nucleotides line up with TRBD2. After removal of 7 bases from V and 4 bases from J, the junction contained 8 bases not matched to a gene. Germline CDR1 is LNHDA and CDR2 is SQIVND (reference sequence). The CDR3 is made up of 14 amino acids. CDR3 in DNA: TGTGCCAGTATGGGGCGGACTAGACCAGATACGCAGTATTTT. This gives the protein CASMGRTRPDTQYF.

DNA for the CDR3: TGTGCCAGCTCACGAACCGGGACAGCTCATAATCAGCCCCAGCATTTT. It specifies CASSRTGTAHNQPQHF. V usage is TRBV18 and J usage is TRBJ1-5, with TRBD1 identical over 7 bases. The germline V gene has CDR1 KGHSH and CDR2 LQKENI. Germline trimming cut 4 bases from V and 4 bases from J; bases unmatched to any gene: 10. The CDR3 sequence is 16 residues long.

The chain combines TRBV4-1 with TRBJ1-2; the D gene is possibly TRBD1 (6 bases). Trimming cost V 4 bases and J 4 bases, with 10 bases left between them. Germline assignment: CDR1 MGHRA and CDR2 YSYEKL. The CDR3 totals 13 residues. The CDR3 loop is CASSPRGSYGYTF. The CDR3 nucleotides read TGCGCCAGCAGCCCCAGGGGATCCTATGGCTACACCTTC.

This clonotype was counted only a few times. The V call is TRBV6-5, the J call TRBJ2-1, with TRBD1 identical over 9 bases. This CDR3 has 15 residues. V shed 4 bases, J shed 5 bases, and the junction held 6 bases outside the gene matches. The germline gives CDR1 MNHEY, CDR2 SVGAGI. CDR3 sequence reads: CASSSGTGNHNEQFF. The CDR3 DNA is TGTGCCAGCAGTTCCGGGACAGGGAACCACAATGAGCAGTTCTTC.

The V call is TRBV2, the J call TRBJ1-5; 7 bases are shared with TRBD1. Losses at the gene ends were 8 bases for V and 4 bases for J; bases not matched to a gene: 5. Per germline, CDR1 SNHLY and CDR2 FYNNEI. CDR3 length: 13 residues. The CDR3 coding sequence is TGTGCCAGCCGACAGGGAAGAAATCAGCCCCAGCATTTT. Translation gives CASRQGRNQPQHF.